This T cell receptor (beta chain) comes out of a study of graft-versus-host responses after intestinal transplantation. As for the study in general: Anti-thymocyte globulin served as induction for all recipients, who then took tacrolimus and steroids for 2 to 4 years.

The table came from immunoSEQ multiplex PCR; TCRdb's copy has only in-frame clones and leaves some out. The repertoire holds some 10,000 clones, with 76% as singletons. The authors processed graft tissue to release intraepithelial and lamina propria lymphocytes. V lost 3 bases, J lost 2 bases, and 11 bases lay in between. CDR3 length: 14 residues. CDR1 and CDR2 from the germline V gene are MGHDK and SYGVNS. This sample comprised ileum tissue, obtained 23 days after intestinal transplant. The J gene is TRBJ2-7, the V gene TRBV25-1, with TRBD2 as a possible D gene (6 bases). This clonotype was obtained from a human patient who received an intestinal transplant, so some T cells may come from the graft donor. Written as DNA, the CDR3 is TGTGCCAGCAGTGATTGGGGGGAAACCTACGAGCAGTACTTC. This translates into CASSDWGETYEQYF.